The 30 T cell receptor beta chains given below trace back to one sample, sequenced in a study of blood T cell repertoires in COVID-19. TCRdb keeps only in-frame clones here, not all; method: immunoSEQ multiplex PCR. The sample lists about 140,000 clones; nearly 80% were seen once. The sequencing input was PBMCs or T cells enriched from blood (not recorded which). The receptors here all came from a woman between 50 and 59 years old who had recovered from COVID-19.

The rearrangement uses TRBV7-3 and TRBJ2-3; a weak D match, TRBD2 (6 bases). Between the trimmed V and J ends, which lost 0 bases and 2 bases, there was a span of 9 bases. Germline-derived CDR1 and CDR2 are SGHTA and FQGTGA. The CDR3 has 15 amino acids. The CDR3 bases are TGTGCCAGCAGCTTAACCGGGACTGACACAGATACGCAGTATTTT. Protein sequence: CASSLTGTDTDTQYF.

The rearrangement joins TRBV6-2 or TRBV6-3 to TRBJ1-5; maybe TRBD1 (6 bases). Germline V gene data show CDR1 as MNHEY and CDR2 as SVGEGT. This CDR3 is built from 19 residues. V was clipped by 6 bases and J by 0 bases, with 24 bases between them. CDR3 sequence reads: CASSLTGGRGAYSNQPQHF. The CDR3 nucleotides are TGTGCCAGCAGCCTCACGGGAGGCCGGGGGGCTTATAGCAATCAGCCCCAGCATTTT.

The rearrangement uses TRBV27 and TRBJ2-3; D gene unclear. V was shortened by 6 bases and J by 2 bases, with 6 bases between the two germline ends. The CDR3 runs to 12 residues. Germline values: CDR1 MNHEY, CDR2 SMNVEV (reference sequence). The CDR3 DNA follows: TGTGCCAGCAGAGCTATCACAGATACGCAGTATTTT. As protein: CASRAITDTQYF.

The rearrangement joins TRBV5-1 to TRBJ1-2, with TRBD1 matching 7 bases. Germline V lookup: CDR1 SGHRS, CDR2 YFSETQ. V dropped 0 bases and J dropped 7; count of bases not matched to a gene: 3. The CDR3 runs to 13 residues. In DNA form, the CDR3 reads TGCGCCAGCAGCTTGGAGGGGGCTGGTGGCTACACCTTC. Its translation: CASSLEGAGGYTF.

The rearrangement links TRBV14 to TRBJ2-1, with 8 bases aligning to TRBD2. CDR1 and CDR2 from the germline V gene are SGHDN and FVKESK. With V trimmed by 5 bases and J by 8 bases, 5 bases remained unmatched. The CDR3 is 13 residues long. CDR3 bases: TGTGCCAGCAGCTACACTAGCGGCTATGAGCAGTTCTTC. Translation gives CASSYTSGYEQFF.

This clone occurred a few times. The chain joins TRBV7-3 to TRBJ2-1, with 13 nucleotides matching TRBD2. This CDR3 region has 19 residues. With 2 bases clipped from V and 4 bases from J, the junction kept 11 bases outside the gene matches. Per the germline V gene, CDR1 is SGHTA and CDR2 is FQGTGA. The CDR3 here is CASSLSRTSGSSGYNEQFF. CDR3 nucleotides: TGTGCCAGCAGCTTATCTAGGACTAGCGGGAGTTCAGGTTACAATGAGCAGTTCTTC.

V and J are TRBV7-3 and TRBJ1-6; 9 nucleotides match TRBD1. CDR3 length: 16 residues. Trimming removed 3 bases from V and 11 bases from J; junction bases left unmatched: 11. Germline CDR1 and CDR2: SGHTA and FQGTGA. The CDR3: CASSLDPGQGETPLHF. The CDR3 DNA reads as TGTGCCAGCAGCTTGGATCCGGGACAGGGCGAAACACCCCTCCACTTT.

The chain couples TRBV2 to TRBJ1-2; 9 bases line up with TRBD1. This CDR3 contains 14 residues. Germline V gene sequence: CDR1 SNHLY, CDR2 FYNNEI. V trimming: 6 bases; J trimming: 4 bases; junction bases outside the gene matches: 6. This CDR3 reads CASRLQGAGYGYTF. As DNA, the CDR3 is TGTGCCAGCAGATTACAGGGGGCAGGCTATGGCTACACCTTC.

V gene TRBV7-3 combines with J gene TRBJ1-2; perhaps TRBD1 as D (5 bases). The CDR3 covers 13 residues. The germline CDR1 and CDR2 sequences are SGHTA and FQGTGA. V was cut by 5 bases and J by 5 bases, with 12 bases left in between. For the CDR3, the DNA is TGTGCCAGCAGCCCGGGTCAGGGATATGGCTACACCTTC. Encoded protein: CASSPGQGYGYTF.

This clone was seen a few times. This rearrangement joins TRBV11-2 to TRBJ1-2; perhaps TRBD1 as D (5 bases). The CDR3 is 14 amino acids. V gave up 4 bases and J gave up 4 bases, with 13 bases separating them. Germline values: CDR1 SGHAT, CDR2 FQNNGV. The CDR3 here is CASSSSGISYGYTF. Here the CDR3 DNA reads TGTGCCAGCAGCTCGTCAGGGATTTCCTATGGCTACACCTTC. Full variable domain (outside the CDR3, taken from reference TRBV11-2 and TRBJ1-2): EAGVAQSPRYKIIEKRQSVAFWCNPISGHATLYWYQQILGQGPKLLIQFQNNGVVDDSQLPKDRFSAERLKGVDSTLKIQPAKLEDSAVYLCASSSSGISYGYTFGSGTRLTVV.

The chain carries TRBV5-6 and TRBJ2-3, with TRBD2 matching 10 bases. The CDR3 totals 15 residues. Trimming removed 4 bases from V and 2 bases from J; junction bases left unmatched: 4. Per germline, CDR1 SGHDT and CDR2 YYEEEE. This CDR3 reads CASSPSGGHTDTQYF. The CDR3 DNA reads as TGTGCCAGCAGCCCTAGCGGGGGCCACACAGATACGCAGTATTTT.

In this sample, this clone turned up a few times. The chain has TRBV5-1 and TRBJ2-2, with 12 bases identical to TRBD2. Germline V gives CDR1 SGHRS, CDR2 YFSETQ. V shed 0 bases, J shed 3 bases, and the junction held 6 bases outside the gene matches. This CDR3 is 18 amino acids long. The CDR3 nucleotides read TGCGCCAGCAGCTTGGAACTAGCGGGAGGCCTCCACACCGGGGAGCTGTTTTTT. It specifies CASSLELAGGLHTGELFF.

The V gene is TRBV5-1, the J gene TRBJ2-2; D gene ambiguous. This CDR3 comprises 15 residues. The germline V and J ends were trimmed by 6 bases and 1 base, with 13 bases remaining between them. Per germline, CDR1 SGHRS and CDR2 YFSETQ. The CDR3 loop reads CASTSPPGNTGELFF. In nucleotides, the CDR3 is TGCGCCAGCACCTCACCCCCAGGGAACACCGGGGAGCTGTTTTTT.

This chain links TRBV6-1 with TRBJ2-3; the match to TRBD1 covers 7 bases. Germline CDR1 is MNHNS and CDR2 is SASEGT. The CDR3 consists of 15 residues. J lost 3 bases, V lost 3 bases, and 6 bases had no gene match. The CDR3 DNA follows: TGTGCCAGCAGTGATTTGGGGACAGTAACAGATACGCAGTATTTT. Its translation: CASSDLGTVTDTQYF.

This clone has a handful of counts. The chain is built from TRBV5-8 and TRBJ1-5; 8 nucleotides align to TRBD1. CDR3 size: 14 residues. The J segment lost 7 bases and the V segment lost 0 bases, leaving 3 bases of the junction unmatched. Germline V gene sequence: CDR1 SGHTS, CDR2 YDEGEE. In DNA, the CDR3 is TGTGCCAGCAGCTTGGTACAGGGGGAACAGCCCCAGCATTTT. The encoded protein is CASSLVQGEQPQHF. Based on the CDR3 plus reference TRBV5-8 and TRBJ1-5, the full variable domain is EAGVTQSPTHLIKTRGQQATLRCSPISGHTSVYWYQQALGLGLQFLLWYDEGEERNRGNFPPRFSGRQFPNYSSELNVNALELEDSALYLCASSLVQGEQPQHFGDGTRLSIL.

This clone was recorded a few times. This chain joins TRBV7-8 and TRBJ2-2; the D gene is possibly TRBD2 (5 bases). In germline, CDR1 is SGHVS, CDR2 FQNEAQ. This CDR3 is built from 14 residues. Trimming removed 1 base at V and 7 bases at J, with 10 bases between. CDR3 nucleotides: TGTGCCAGCAGCTTAGGGGGAGAGGGCGGGGAGCTGTTTTTT. This gives the protein CASSLGGEGGELFF.

CDR3 amino acids: CSASRGGKSPLHF. CDR3 in DNA: TGCAGTGCTAGTCGCGGGGGGAAGTCACCCCTCCACTTT. V is TRBV20-1 and J is TRBJ1-6; the D gene is possibly TRBD1 (5 bases). The germline CDR1 and CDR2 sequences are DFQATT and SNEGSKA (reference sequence). This CDR3 spans 13 amino acids. Trimming left V 3 bases short and J 10 bases short, with 13 bases between.

J is TRBJ2-1 and V is TRBV11-3; TRBD2 matches 10 bases. The CDR3 totals 15 residues. V was clipped by 5 bases and J by 8 bases; unmatched bases: 9. Germline lookup yields CDR1 SGHNT and CDR2 YENEEA. CDR3 in amino acids: CASSKGPSGSYEQFF. The CDR3 nucleotides read TGTGCCAGCAGCAAGGGCCCTAGCGGGAGTTATGAGCAGTTCTTC.

The genes are TRBV3-1 (or the pseudogene TRBV3-2) and TRBJ1-6; D not resolved. V lost 4 bases and J lost 6, with 7 bases in between. Germline assignment: CDR1 LGHDT and CDR2 YNNKEL (reference sequence). The CDR3 spans 13 residues. The CDR3: CASSPSVNSPLHF. Here the CDR3 DNA reads TGTGCCAGCAGCCCCTCGGTTAATTCACCCCTCCACTTT.

This clone has a single count. V and J are TRBV28 and TRBJ1-2; D might be TRBD1 (6 bases). Germline CDR1 and CDR2: MDHEN and SYDVKM. Trimming shortened V by 6 bases and J by 0 bases, and 8 bases separated the two germline ends. The CDR3 loop spans 13 amino acids. This chain's CDR3 is CASSGQTNYGYTF. Here the CDR3 DNA reads TGTGCCAGCAGCGGACAGACTAACTATGGCTACACCTTC.

V is TRBV18 and J is TRBJ1-1; D is undetermined. The CDR3 is 15 residues long. V was pared by 1 base and J by 0 bases, with 9 bases between. Germline loops: CDR1 KGHSH, CDR2 LQKENI. The chain's CDR3 is CASSPREDMNTEAFF. The CDR3, as DNA: TGTGCCAGCTCACCACGCGAAGACATGAACACTGAAGCTTTCTTT.

V usage is TRBV15 and J usage is TRBJ1-1; the D is unclear. V was clipped by 0 bases and J by 2 bases, with 10 bases between them. The CDR3 extends over 15 amino acids. Germline V lookup: CDR1 LNHNV, CDR2 YYDKDF (reference sequence). For the CDR3, the DNA is TGTGCCACCAGCAGAGATCGGGGAACAAACACTGAAGCTTTCTTT. Its translation is CATSRDRGTNTEAFF.

The chain recombines TRBV7-9 with TRBJ2-3; 8 bases are a match to TRBD1. Looked up from germline, CDR1 is SEHNR and CDR2 is FQNEAQ (reference sequence). The J segment lost 4 bases and the V segment lost 1 base, leaving 4 bases of the junction unmatched. There are 15 residues in the CDR3. This CDR3 reads CASSLVGQGPDTQYF. CDR3 nucleotide sequence: TGTGCCAGCAGCTTAGTTGGACAGGGACCAGATACGCAGTATTTT.

This chain uses TRBV3-1 (or the pseudogene TRBV3-2) with TRBJ1-1; D possibly corresponds to TRBD1 (6 bases). Germline assignment: CDR1 LGHDT and CDR2 YNNKEL (reference sequence). This CDR3 comprises 12 residues. The V end lost 5 bases, the J end lost 12 bases, and 16 bases lay between the germline ends. This CDR3 is CASSTPGHPPFF. DNA for the CDR3: TGTGCCAGCAGCACACCGGGACACCCTCCTTTCTTT.

The chain recombines TRBV2 with TRBJ1-4; D might be TRBD1 (6 bases). The V and J ends lost 8 bases and 2 bases respectively, with 15 bases between them. Germline V gene data show CDR1 as SNHLY and CDR2 as FYNNEI. This CDR3 region has 15 residues. This CDR3 is CASFGTPQTNEKLFF. Here the CDR3 DNA reads TGTGCCAGCTTCGGGACACCGCAGACTAATGAAAAACTGTTTTTT.

This clone was detected only a few times. This chain uses TRBV11-3 with TRBJ2-2; a weak D match, TRBD2 (6 bases). The germline CDR1 and CDR2 sequences are SGHNT and YENEEA. The V end was cut by 0 bases, the J end by 7 bases, with 12 bases between. CDR3 size: 15 residues. This chain's CDR3 is CASSLDGGTGGELFF. The CDR3 coding sequence is TGTGCCAGCAGCTTAGATGGGGGGACCGGCGGGGAGCTGTTTTTT.

In DNA form, the CDR3 reads TGTGCCAGCAGCCAAGTCACAGGGGGCAGGCTAGCGGGCTACAATGAGCAGTTCTTC. It specifies CASSQVTGGRLAGYNEQFF. J is TRBJ2-1 and V is TRBV4-2, with a possible D match to TRBD1 (9 bases). V was shortened by 1 base and J by 3 bases, with 22 bases between the two germline ends. CDR3 length: 19 residues. Germline V gene data show CDR1 as LGHNA and CDR2 as YNFKEQ.

This clone was picked up one time. V gene TRBV28 combines with J gene TRBJ1-6, with D perhaps TRBD1 (5 bases). V lost 5 bases and J lost 7, with 15 bases in between. The CDR3 sequence is 15 residues long. Germline loops: CDR1 MDHEN, CDR2 SYDVKM. CDR3 loop: CASSPQRGGNSPLHF. The CDR3 region has the DNA TGTGCCAGCAGTCCACAGCGGGGCGGGAATTCACCCCTCCACTTT. The whole variable domain, remainder taken from reference TRBV28 and TRBJ1-6, is DVKVTQSSRYLVKRTGEKVFLECVQDMDHENMFWYRQDPGLGLRLIYFSYDVKMKEKGDIPEGYSVSREKKERFSLILESASTNQTSMYLCASSPQRGGNSPLHFGNGTRLTVT.

V gene TRBV29-1 combines with J gene TRBJ2-7; 7 nucleotides match TRBD1. In germline, CDR1 is SQVTM, CDR2 ANQGSEA. V trimming: 5 bases; J trimming: 0 bases; junction bases outside the gene matches: 1. The CDR3 is made up of 12 amino acids. CDR3 bases: TGCAGCGTTACAGGGGTCTCCTACGAGCAGTACTTC. It translates to CSVTGVSYEQYF.

This sequence joins TRBV19 and TRBJ1-2, with D possibly matching TRBD1 (6 bases). Trimming cost V 1 base and J 3 bases, with 12 bases left between them. CDR1 is LNHDA, CDR2 SQIVND, per germline (reference sequence). The CDR3 runs 15 residues. This CDR3 is CASSIAGPGDYGYTF. Here the CDR3 DNA reads TGTGCCAGTAGTATAGCCGGGCCAGGGGACTATGGCTACACCTTC.